What follows are 22 T cell receptor beta chains derived from one specimen sequenced in a study of blood T cell repertoires in COVID-19. The assay was immunoSEQ multiplex PCR, and TCRdb's table has in-frame clones only and misses some. Among about 50,000 clones listed, about 83% were seen once. What was sequenced was peripheral blood. The receptors were gathered from a human donor in a cohort sampled during active COVID-19.

The chain carries TRBV5-6 and TRBJ2-3; 7 bases match TRBD1. This CDR3 has 16 residues. Trimming cost V 3 bases and J 4 bases; bases outside gene matches: 11. CDR1 and CDR2 (germline): SGHDT, YYEEEE. The CDR3, as DNA: TGTGCCAGCAGCTCCAGGACAGGCCAAGAGGCAGATACGCAGTATTTT. Translating gives CASSSRTGQEADTQYF.

The CDR3 coding sequence is TGCGCCAGCAGCTTGGTGGGGCAAGGTTCACCCCTCCACTTT. This encodes CASSLVGQGSPLHF. The chain has TRBV5-1 and TRBJ1-6; a possible D gene is TRBD1 (5 bases). With 0 bases removed from V and 9 bases from J, the gap between germline ends came to 10 bases. CDR1 SGHRS and CDR2 YFSETQ come from the germline V gene. This CDR3 region has 14 residues.

CDR3 loop: CAWSQTGSNYGYTF. For the CDR3, the DNA is TGTGCCTGGAGTCAAACAGGGTCGAACTATGGCTACACCTTC. The chain has TRBV30 and TRBJ1-2; a weak D match, TRBD1 (6 bases). Trimming took 2 bases from V and 2 from J, leaving 12 bases between them. The CDR3 is made up of 14 amino acids. Per the germline V gene, CDR1 is GTSNPN and CDR2 is SVGIG (reference sequence).

The rearrangement links TRBV3-1 (or the pseudogene TRBV3-2) to TRBJ2-1; weak D call: TRBD2 (6 bases). This CDR3 has 18 residues. Germline CDR1 LGHDT, CDR2 YNNKEL (reference sequence). V lost 4 bases and J lost 0, with 19 bases in between. For the CDR3, the DNA is TGTGCCAGCAGCCGGGACTTTTCACGCGATTTCTCCTACAATGAGCAGTTCTTC. Protein: CASSRDFSRDFSYNEQFF.

The gene calls are TRBV10-3 and TRBJ1-2, with 11 bases that match TRBD1. Germline assignment: CDR1 ENHRY and CDR2 SYGVKD. This CDR3 comprises 13 residues. Unmatched junction bases numbered 8, after V lost 7 bases and J lost 10 bases. The CDR3 region is CAITTDRGRSYTF. The DNA for the CDR3 is TGTGCCATCACGACGGACAGGGGGCGGTCCTACACCTTC.

The chain links TRBV10-3 to TRBJ2-1; 8 bases are shared with TRBD2. CDR3 size: 13 residues. Germline V lookup: CDR1 ENHRY, CDR2 SYGVKD. Trimming removed 3 bases from V and 12 bases from J; junction bases left unmatched: 7. The CDR3 reads CAISDMSGSRQFF. DNA of the CDR3: TGTGCCATCAGTGACATGAGCGGGAGCAGGCAGTTCTTC.

The V and J genes are TRBV2 and TRBJ2-7; D is unclear. The CDR3 is 16 amino acids. Trimming took 1 base from V and 0 from J, leaving 13 bases between them. Germline assignment: CDR1 SNHLY and CDR2 FYNNEI. Here the CDR3 reads CASSEGSWRNSYEQYF. DNA for the CDR3: TGTGCCAGCAGTGAAGGGTCATGGCGGAACTCCTACGAGCAGTACTTC.

The chain uses TRBV7-9 and TRBJ2-5; 9 bases are a match to TRBD1. V was clipped by 5 bases and J by 1 base; unmatched bases: 5. The germline gives CDR1 SEHNR, CDR2 FQNEAQ (reference sequence). The CDR3 length is 15 residues. The CDR3 region is CASSRDREGQETQYF. CDR3 nucleotides: TGTGCCAGCAGCCGGGACAGGGAAGGCCAAGAGACCCAGTACTTC.

This clone was seen more than once but under ten times. This same CDR3 is encoded by further DNA sequences in the sample. This chain joins TRBV5-6 and TRBJ2-7, with TRBD2 matching 10 bases. With V trimmed by 4 bases and J by 0 bases, 1 base remained unmatched. Germline V lookup: CDR1 SGHDT, CDR2 YYEEEE. This CDR3 contains 14 residues. CDR3 in amino acids: CASSPSGSSYEQYF. In nucleotides, the CDR3 is TGTGCCAGCAGCCCTAGCGGGAGCTCCTACGAGCAGTACTTC.

As regards this clone: Since the CDR3 does not end with the conserved phenylalanine or tryptophan, this likely comes from a read error. The rearrangement joins TRBV7-9 to TRBJ1-2; TRBD1 might be the D (6 bases). V gave up 5 bases and J gave up 0 bases, with 10 bases separating them. CDR3 length: 14 residues. The germline CDR1 and CDR2 sequences are SEHNR and FQNEAQ (reference sequence). CDR3 loop: CASSEGQSNYGYTL. CDR3 in DNA: TGTGCCAGCAGCGAAGGACAGTCTAACTATGGCTACACCCTC.

This chain links TRBV7-9 with TRBJ2-2; no definite D call. The CDR3 runs 14 residues. Germline-derived CDR1 and CDR2 are SEHNR and FQNEAQ (reference sequence). Trimming took off 1 base at V and 2 bases at J, with 5 bases between the two ends. The CDR3, as DNA: TGTGCCAGCAGCTTAGGGGCAAACACCGGGGAGCTGTTTTTT. Translated: CASSLGANTGELFF.

This clone occurred a few times. V usage is TRBV18 and J usage is TRBJ1-1, with D unclear. CDR1 and CDR2 (germline): KGHSH, LQKENI. The V and J ends lost 5 bases and 0 bases respectively, with 10 bases between them. The CDR3 has 14 residues. The DNA for the CDR3 is TGTGCCAGCTCAGTAACGGAGATGAACACTGAAGCTTTCTTT. Its protein is CASSVTEMNTEAFF.

The chain links TRBV4-1 to TRBJ2-2, with 10 bases aligning to TRBD2. The CDR3 length is 18 residues. Germline CDR1 is MGHRA and CDR2 is YSYEKL. Trimming cost V 1 base and J 4 bases; bases outside gene matches: 9. The CDR3 region has the DNA TGCGCCAGCAGCCAAGGTGGGCTAGCGGGAGTTGGCACCGGGGAGCTGTTTTTT. Its protein product is CASSQGGLAGVGTGELFF.

The rearrangement uses TRBV2 and TRBJ2-7, with 7 positions matching TRBD1. The CDR3 length is 16 residues. The germline gives CDR1 SNHLY, CDR2 FYNNEI. J gave up 2 bases and V 7 bases, and 14 bases lay outside the gene matches. The CDR3 reads CASNGDTRGGTYEQYF. Here the CDR3 DNA reads TGTGCCAGCAATGGGGACACCCGAGGGGGCACCTACGAGCAGTACTTC.

The chain has TRBV7-9 and TRBJ1-3, with D tentatively TRBD1 (6 bases). The CDR3 sequence is 14 residues long. CDR1 is SEHNR and CDR2 is FQNEAQ in the germline V gene (reference sequence). The V gene lost 2 bases and the J gene lost 4 bases, with 9 bases spanning the gap. CDR3 sequence reads: CASSLPGTGNTIYF. CDR3 bases: TGTGCCAGCAGCTTACCGGGGACAGGAAACACCATATATTTT.

V is TRBV5-5 and J is TRBJ2-2; 8 bases map to TRBD1. CDR1 SGHKS and CDR2 YYEKEE come from the germline V gene (reference sequence). The CDR3 runs 16 residues. V lost 6 bases, J lost 3 bases, and 10 bases stayed unmatched. CDR3 in DNA: TGTGCCAGCACCCAGGGGGCGTCGCGGGACACCGGGGAGCTGTTTTTT. Amino acid sequence: CASTQGASRDTGELFF.

This sequence joins TRBV10-3 and TRBJ2-1; 15 bases are a match to TRBD2. Germline CDR1 and CDR2: ENHRY and SYGVKD. Trimming cost V 10 bases and J 9 bases; bases outside gene matches: 7. This CDR3 has 14 residues. CDR3 sequence reads: CATRTSGGAGEQFF. Written as DNA, the CDR3 is TGTGCCACCCGGACTAGCGGGGGGGCTGGTGAGCAGTTCTTC.

The chain joins TRBV21-1 to TRBJ1-4; TRBD1, as called in the table, went unchecked against the DNA. TRBV21-1 is labeled a pseudogene. This CDR3 spans 15 amino acids. The CDR3 loop reads CASSFRDRRDEKLFF. The CDR3 nucleotides are TGTGCCAGCAGCTTCCGGGACAGAAGAGATGAAAAACTGTTTTTT.

The genes are TRBV7-2 and TRBJ2-3; D gene uncertain. Trimming removed 4 bases from V and 3 bases from J, with 2 bases in between. CDR1 SGHTA and CDR2 FQGNSA come from the germline V gene. This CDR3 comprises 11 residues. As DNA, the CDR3 is TGTGCCAGCAGCTCAACAGATACGCAGTATTTT. This translates into CASSSTDTQYF.

CDR3: CASSVTLSDPDTQYF. CDR3 bases: TGTGCCAGCAGCGTCACCCTCAGCGATCCAGATACGCAGTATTTT. The chain uses TRBV6-5 and TRBJ2-3; D gene ambiguous. CDR1 and CDR2 (germline): MNHEY, SVGAGI. Trimming stripped 6 bases from V and 4 bases from J, with 17 bases between. CDR3 size: 15 residues.

The gene calls are TRBV14 and TRBJ2-5, with TRBD2 as a possible D gene (5 bases). Trimming stripped 1 base from V and 1 base from J, with 22 bases between. Per germline, CDR1 SGHDN and CDR2 FVKESK. The CDR3 loop spans 19 amino acids. The chain's CDR3 is CASSQGIESRGGLQETQYF. CDR3 in DNA: TGTGCCAGCAGCCAAGGAATAGAAAGTCGGGGTGGGCTCCAAGAGACCCAGTACTTC.

The chain couples TRBV6-6 to TRBJ1-6, with 9 bases matching TRBD1. This CDR3 has 15 residues. V lost 3 bases to trimming and J lost 8 bases; unmatched junction nucleotides: 5. Germline-derived CDR1 and CDR2 are MNHNY and SVGAGI (reference sequence). CDR3 loop: CASSYSRDRDSPLHF. In DNA, the CDR3 is TGTGCCAGCAGTTATAGCCGGGACAGGGATTCACCCCTCCACTTT.